This T cell receptor beta chain is from a study of blood T cell repertoires in COVID-19 (dated by TCRdb to 2018 to 2021). As for the study more broadly: Samples from collaborators originated in the United States, Italy and Spain and spanned both the acute and convalescent phases of COVID-19. Sample metadata almost always included a de-identified subject ID, COVID-19 status, age in years and sex. Subjects who had been exposed to COVID-19, were actively infected with it, or had recovered from it provided the deeply sampled blood TCRbeta repertoires that made up the dataset. The samples were drawn from two sources: the first 160 participants of the ongoing ImmuneRACE study, and over 1,000 subjects contributed by 6 global collaborators. The repertoires were made available in a free public database intended to serve as a resource for research on the immune response to SARS-CoV-2. Where available, HLA class I and class II types were obtained from metadata supplied by the sample provider rather than from assay-based typing. The material from the prospective study consisted of cDNA or gDNA derived from T cells, B-cell-depleted T cells, or PBMCs. The research as a whole found: The amount of clinical and demographic metadata varied by source and participant and was provided uncurated.

At the junction V is shortened by 3 bases and J by 2 bases; bases outside the gene matches: 4. From the cysteine through the phenylalanine, the CDR3 covers 14 amino acids. Only the CDR3 region is kept as DNA, spanning 42 bases read in frame from base 1. The germline V gene (reference sequence) provides CDR1 SGHNT and CDR2 YYREEE. TCRbeta CDR3 regions were amplified from genomic DNA by means of the immunoSEQ Assay, a bias-controlled multiplex PCR. The original methods were these. The number of nucleated cells in each sample was estimated from the amplification of reference gene primers within the assay. Sequence reads were collapsed and filtered to measure the absolute abundance of every unique TCRbeta CDR3 rearrangement. For each sample, productive Simpson clonality was calculated as the square root of Simpson's diversity index over productive rearrangements. This immuneACCESS table, as held by TCRdb, lists in-frame sequences with V and J called but not all clones. Of the missing ones, under half trace to an unresolved V gene in checked studies; the others have no known cause. V and J calls and clone size come straight from that table; D and trimming were deduced from the DNA. The sample records about 370,000 clones, more than 70% of which are singletons. More than 9% of the sample is taken by the ten largest.

One collaborating source in Seattle enrolled patients during active infection and followed them longitudinally through the course of disease. Each collaborating institution followed its own protocols to collect whole blood in K2EDTA tubes. For TCRbeta analysis, collaborators shipped samples in one of three forms: frozen whole blood, isolated PBMCs, or DNA extracted from either of those sample types. This clone came up a few times. The clone's antigen remains unknown. Base qualities are missing; no much larger clone stands one base away. This receptor was identified in a woman aged 25-40 years with COVID-19, enrolled during active disease. Recombination connected TRBV5-4 to TRBJ2-7; TRBD2 aligns with 8 central bases. The sample was peripheral blood. The nucleotide sequence is given as TGTGCCAGCAGCTCACCGGGACTAGCCTACGAGCAGTACTTC. It is translated as CASSSPGLAYEQYF.